The next 25 T cell receptor beta chains were all read from a single sample in a study of blood T cell repertoires in COVID-19. Sequencing was performed with immunoSEQ multiplex PCR; in TCRdb, only in-frame clones are kept and a portion is missing. The table shows 250,000 to 300,000 clones, with about 88% occurring only once. Sequencing used peripheral blood. These TCRs come from a young man with active or convalescent COVID-19.

As DNA, the CDR3 is TGTGCCAGCAGCGCCGGAGCCGGGACAGGCGAAAAACTGTTTTTT. Protein: CASSAGAGTGEKLFF. The chain carries TRBV9 and TRBJ1-4, with 8 bases that match TRBD1. From germline, CDR1 is SGDLS and CDR2 YYNGEE. The CDR3 has 15 residues. Trimming cost V 3 bases and J 8 bases; bases outside gene matches: 9.

This sequence joins TRBV5-6 and TRBJ2-5; D is unclear. The germline gives CDR1 SGHDT, CDR2 YYEEEE. Trimming took off 0 bases at V and 0 bases at J, with 6 bases between the two ends. This CDR3 contains 14 residues. The CDR3, as DNA: TGTGCCAGCAGCTTGGAACAGAACCAAGAGACCCAGTACTTC. It specifies CASSLEQNQETQYF.

This CDR3 is CASSSASQGNGANVLTF. DNA of the CDR3: TGCGCCAGCAGCAGCGCCTCCCAGGGAAATGGGGCCAACGTCCTGACTTTC. The rearrangement uses TRBV5-1 and TRBJ2-6; a weak D match, TRBD1 (5 bases). Germline CDR1 is SGHRS and CDR2 is YFSETQ. Trimming shortened V by 4 bases and J by 3 bases, and 17 bases separated the two germline ends. This CDR3 contains 17 residues.

The J gene is TRBJ1-2, the V gene TRBV6-5, with D possibly TRBD1 on 6 matching bases. Germline loops: CDR1 MNHEY, CDR2 SVGAGI. The CDR3 is 13 residues long. Trimming cost V 3 bases and J 6 bases, with 11 bases left between them. Here the CDR3 reads CASSYGAGDGYTF. The CDR3 DNA reads TGTGCCAGCAGTTATGGGGCAGGGGATGGCTACACCTTC.

The chain carries TRBV4-1 and TRBJ1-6; TRBD1 is a possible D gene (5 bases). This CDR3 region has 15 residues. Germline lookup yields CDR1 MGHRA and CDR2 YSYEKL. Trimming took 6 bases from V and 8 from J, leaving 17 bases between them. The CDR3 sequence: CASSDAGTYDSPLHF. The CDR3 nucleotides read TGCGCCAGCAGTGATGCCGGGACTTATGATTCACCCCTCCACTTT.

This clone has more than one count but fewer than ten. This chain connects TRBV5-1 to TRBJ2-5, with TRBD2 matching 10 bases. The CDR3 extends over 17 amino acids. V was pared by 0 bases and J by 1 base, with 6 bases of the junction left unmatched. The germline V gene encodes CDR1 SGHRS and CDR2 YFSETQ. In nucleotides, the CDR3 is TGCGCCAGCAGCTTGGAATTTGGACTAGCGGCCCAAGAGACCCAGTACTTC. This codes for CASSLEFGLAAQETQYF.

The CDR3 nucleotides are TGTGCCAGCAGCCAAAGATCCGGGTACTACGAGCAGTACTTC. Translation: CASSQRSGYYEQYF. The chain carries TRBV14 and TRBJ2-7; no clear D. V shed 2 bases and J shed 3 bases, with 11 bases lying between them. This CDR3 comprises 14 residues. Germline CDR1 is SGHDN and CDR2 is FVKESK.

The rearrangement joins TRBV30 to TRBJ1-6; D is unresolved. Germline loops: CDR1 GTSNPN, CDR2 SVGIG (reference sequence). Trimming shortened V by 2 bases and J by 9 bases, and 14 bases separated the two germline ends. The CDR3 runs 14 residues. The CDR3 is CAWSSGVGSSPLHF. Written as DNA, the CDR3 is TGTGCCTGGAGTTCTGGGGTTGGGAGTTCACCCCTCCACTTT.

The chain uses TRBV19 and TRBJ2-3; 9 bases fit TRBD2. CDR1 and CDR2 (germline): LNHDA, SQIVND (reference sequence). Trimming took 6 bases from V and 2 from J; bases not matched to a gene: 9. This CDR3 region has 16 residues. The CDR3 DNA sequence: TGTGCCAGTAGGAACATAGCGGGGGAGCTCACAGATACGCAGTATTTT. Protein: CASRNIAGELTDTQYF. The full variable domain, its missing parts supplied by reference TRBV19 and TRBJ2-3, is DGGITQSPKYLFRKEGQNVTLSCEQNLNHDAMYWYRQDPGQGLRLIYYSQIVNDFQKGDIAEGYSVSREKKESFPLTVTSAQKNPTAFYLCASRNIAGELTDTQYFGPGTRLTVL.

The chain has TRBV7-2 and TRBJ2-5, with a possible D match to TRBD2 (5 bases). V dropped 1 base and J dropped 0 bases, with 9 bases sitting between them. Germline CDR1 and CDR2: SGHTA and FQGNSA. The CDR3 totals 15 residues. CDR3: CASSLVRGYQETQYF. The CDR3 DNA follows: TGTGCCAGCAGCTTAGTACGAGGGTACCAAGAGACCCAGTACTTC.

The V call is TRBV19, the J call TRBJ1-5; D remains unclear. V lost 5 bases to trimming and J lost 6 bases, with 5 bases between them. The V gene's germline CDR1 is LNHDA and CDR2 SQIVND (reference sequence). The CDR3 spans 11 residues. The CDR3 reads CASSAGQPQHF. CDR3 bases: TGTGCCAGTAGTGCAGGTCAGCCCCAGCATTTT.

V and J are TRBV6-6 and TRBJ2-7; D is perhaps TRBD2 (6 bases). CDR3 length: 12 amino acids. In germline, CDR1 is MNHNY, CDR2 SVGAGI (reference sequence). The V gene lost 4 bases and the J gene lost 3 bases, with 7 bases spanning the gap. The CDR3 DNA sequence: TGTGCCAGCAGTTTGGGGGGCTACGAGCAGTACTTC. Translating gives CASSLGGYEQYF.

J is TRBJ2-4 and V is TRBV3-1 (or the pseudogene TRBV3-2); 9 nucleotides agree with TRBD2. The V gene's germline CDR1 is LGHDT and CDR2 YNNKEL (reference sequence). J gave up 1 base and V 3 bases, and 1 base lay outside the gene matches. The CDR3 length is 15 residues. CDR3 protein: CASSQAGGAKNIQYF. As DNA, the CDR3 is TGTGCCAGCAGCCAGGCGGGGGGGGCCAAAAACATTCAGTACTTC.

The J gene is TRBJ2-7, the V gene TRBV7-9; 7 positions match TRBD1. From germline, CDR1 is SEHNR and CDR2 FQNEAQ (reference sequence). The length of the CDR3 is 14 residues. V dropped 2 bases and J dropped 3; count of bases not matched to a gene: 4. The CDR3 here is CASSLPGQLYEQYF. In DNA form, the CDR3 reads TGTGCCAGCAGCTTACCGGGACAGCTCTACGAGCAGTACTTC.

CDR3 loop: CASSIVFGSAGGNTIYF. As DNA, the CDR3 is TGTGCCAGTAGTATAGTTTTTGGGTCCGCGGGTGGAAACACCATATATTTT. The gene calls are TRBV19 and TRBJ1-3; D gene uncertain. Germline CDR1 and CDR2: LNHDA and SQIVND (reference sequence). The CDR3 loop spans 17 amino acids. V shed 1 base and J shed 3 bases, with 16 bases lying between them.

V and J are TRBV7-9 and TRBJ1-1; no definite D call. With 5 bases removed from V and 7 bases from J, the gap between germline ends came to 8 bases. Germline V gives CDR1 SEHNR, CDR2 FQNEAQ (reference sequence). This CDR3 contains 11 residues. The CDR3 DNA reads as TGTGCCAGCAGCCGAGAGAGTGAAGCTTTCTTT. Its protein product is CASSRESEAFF.

V is TRBV5-1 and J is TRBJ2-2; 8 nucleotides line up with TRBD1. J gave up 6 bases and V 4 bases, and 17 bases lay outside the gene matches. Germline lookup yields CDR1 SGHRS and CDR2 YFSETQ. The CDR3 totals 18 residues. DNA of the CDR3: TGCGCCAGCAGCCTCGGGACAGGACAGGGCGGGTCTGCCGGGGAGCTGTTTTTT. Protein sequence: CASSLGTGQGGSAGELFF.

J is TRBJ1-4 and V is TRBV27, with 7 bases lining up with TRBD1. The trim removed 6 bases at V and 2 bases at J, leaving 9 bases unmatched. Germline V CDR1 and CDR2: MNHEY, SMNVEV (reference sequence). The CDR3 contains 16 residues. CDR3 nucleotides: TGTGCCAGCAGGTCACAGGGGTTGCCGACTAATGAAAAACTGTTTTTT. Translated: CASRSQGLPTNEKLFF. The full variable domain, with the rest looked up from reference TRBV27 and TRBJ1-4, is EAQVTQNPRYLITVTGKKLTVTCSQNMNHEYMSWYRQDPGLGLRQIYYSMNVEVTDKGDVPEGYKVSRKEKRNFPLILESPSPNQTSLYFCASRSQGLPTNEKLFFGSGTQLSVL.

In this sample, this clone turned up once. This rearrangement joins TRBV30 to TRBJ1-1; no definite D call. CDR3 length equals 13 residues. CDR1 and CDR2 (germline): GTSNPN, SVGIG (reference sequence). Trimming pared 3 bases from V and 4 bases from J, leaving 12 bases between. This chain's CDR3 is CAWRPTRRTEAFF. Here the CDR3 DNA reads TGTGCCTGGAGGCCGACCAGGCGCACTGAAGCTTTCTTT.

The gene calls are TRBV9 and TRBJ1-6, with a possible D match to TRBD1 (5 bases). CDR3 length equals 14 residues. Trimming cost V 4 bases and J 10 bases, with 15 bases left between them. CDR1 is SGDLS and CDR2 is YYNGEE in the germline V gene. The CDR3 sequence: CASSPGGGESPLHF. The DNA for the CDR3 is TGTGCCAGCAGCCCCGGGGGAGGGGAATCACCCCTCCACTTT.

CDR3 sequence (DNA): TGTGCCAGCAGTATGTCGGGGGGTCTGTACGAGCAGTACTTC. Residues: CASSMSGGLYEQYF. V usage is TRBV6-2 or TRBV6-3 and J usage is TRBJ2-7; 7 bases are shared with TRBD2. Germline values: CDR1 MNHEY, CDR2 SVGEGT. Germline trimming cut 5 bases from V and 4 bases from J; bases unmatched to any gene: 8. This CDR3 spans 14 amino acids.

The rearrangement joins TRBV29-1 to TRBJ2-7; 7 bases are a match to TRBD2. V shed 4 bases and J 6 bases; nucleotides not matched to a gene: 15. The length of the CDR3 is 15 residues. Germline V lookup: CDR1 SQVTM, CDR2 ANQGSEA. CDR3 residues: CSVGVRSGASGEQYF. CDR3 nucleotide sequence: TGCAGCGTTGGGGTACGCAGCGGGGCGTCGGGCGAGCAGTACTTC.

This clone was detected only a few times. V is TRBV12-3 or TRBV12-4 and J is TRBJ1-2; no clear D. V was clipped by 6 bases and J by 5 bases, with 10 bases between them. This CDR3 comprises 12 residues. CDR3 loop: CASRGSPYGYTF. The CDR3 DNA sequence: TGTGCCAGCAGGGGCTCTCCGTATGGCTACACCTTC.

The chain links TRBV2 to TRBJ1-6; possibly TRBD1 for D (5 bases). The CDR3 consists of 16 residues. Per the germline V gene, CDR1 is SNHLY and CDR2 is FYNNEI. Deletions cut 2 bases from V and 4 bases from J, with 12 bases between. The CDR3 region has the DNA TGTGCCAGCAGTGAACGTCAGGGTCGGTATAATTCACCCCTCCACTTT. This sequence encodes CASSERQGRYNSPLHF.

J is TRBJ1-2 and V is TRBV10-2, with 10 bases matching TRBD1. Germline CDR1 and CDR2: WSHSY and SAAADI. Trimming removed 7 bases from V and 0 bases from J; junction bases left unmatched: 5. The CDR3 runs 15 residues. The CDR3 DNA reads as TGCGCCAGCAAACTAGGACAGGGGGCTAACTATGGCTACACCTTC. Residues: CASKLGQGANYGYTF.